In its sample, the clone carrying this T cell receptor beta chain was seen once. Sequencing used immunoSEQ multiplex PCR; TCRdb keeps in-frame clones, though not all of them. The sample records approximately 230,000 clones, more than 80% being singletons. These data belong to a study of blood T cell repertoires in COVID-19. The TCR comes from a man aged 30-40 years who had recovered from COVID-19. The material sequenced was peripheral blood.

CDR3 bases: TGCGCCAGCAGCTCGCAGGGTCGGTCTAATGAAAAACTGTTTTTT. Protein product: CASSSQGRSNEKLFF. The rearrangement uses TRBV5-1 and TRBJ1-4, with TRBD1 as a possible D gene (5 bases). The V and J ends lost 3 bases and 3 bases respectively, with 12 bases between them. Germline V gives CDR1 SGHRS, CDR2 YFSETQ. The CDR3 is 15 residues long.